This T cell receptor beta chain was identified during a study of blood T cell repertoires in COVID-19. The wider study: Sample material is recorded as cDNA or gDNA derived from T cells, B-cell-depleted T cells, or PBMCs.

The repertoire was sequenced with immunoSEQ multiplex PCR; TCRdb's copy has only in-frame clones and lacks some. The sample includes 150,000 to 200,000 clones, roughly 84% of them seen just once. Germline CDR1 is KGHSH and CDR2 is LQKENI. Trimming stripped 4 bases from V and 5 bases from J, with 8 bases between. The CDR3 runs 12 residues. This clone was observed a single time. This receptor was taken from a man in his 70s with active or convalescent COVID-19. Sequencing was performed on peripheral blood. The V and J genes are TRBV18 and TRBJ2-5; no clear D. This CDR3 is CASSRPEETQYF. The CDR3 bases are TGTGCCAGCTCACGACCCGAGGAGACCCAGTACTTC.